This passage covers 3 T cell receptor beta chains from one sample sequenced in a study of blood T cell repertoires in COVID-19. TCRdb keeps only in-frame clones here, not all; method: immunoSEQ multiplex PCR. The table lists 90,000 to 140,000 clones, 85% to 90% of them singletons. Specimen: peripheral blood. The receptors originated from a man aged 50 to 60 with acute or convalescent COVID-19.

As regards this clone: The same CDR3 arises from other DNA sequences in this sample as well. The gene calls are TRBV18 and TRBJ2-7; D remains ambiguous. V lost 0 bases, J lost 0 bases, and 3 bases lay in between. CDR1 is KGHSH and CDR2 is LQKENI in the germline V gene. There are 13 residues in the CDR3. The CDR3 loop reads CASSPPSSYEQYF. The DNA for the CDR3 is TGTGCCAGCTCACCACCGAGCTCCTACGAGCAGTACTTC.

The chain employs TRBV5-4 and TRBJ1-2; 7 nucleotides agree with TRBD1. The germline CDR1 and CDR2 sequences are SGHNT and YYREEE (reference sequence). V lost 4 bases to trimming and J lost 5 bases; unmatched junction nucleotides: 5. This CDR3 is 13 amino acids long. For the CDR3, the DNA is TGTGCCAGCAGCCCCACAGGGGAATATGGCTACACCTTC. Amino acid sequence: CASSPTGEYGYTF.

The chain combines TRBV10-3 with TRBJ2-7, with 11 bases identical to TRBD1. The CDR3 has 16 residues. Germline trimming cut 8 bases from V and 2 bases from J; bases unmatched to any gene: 11. CDR1 and CDR2 from the germline V gene are ENHRY and SYGVKD. The CDR3 loop reads CAIGSGGTGGTYEQYF. For the CDR3, the DNA is TGTGCCATCGGATCTGGAGGGACAGGGGGAACCTACGAGCAGTACTTC.